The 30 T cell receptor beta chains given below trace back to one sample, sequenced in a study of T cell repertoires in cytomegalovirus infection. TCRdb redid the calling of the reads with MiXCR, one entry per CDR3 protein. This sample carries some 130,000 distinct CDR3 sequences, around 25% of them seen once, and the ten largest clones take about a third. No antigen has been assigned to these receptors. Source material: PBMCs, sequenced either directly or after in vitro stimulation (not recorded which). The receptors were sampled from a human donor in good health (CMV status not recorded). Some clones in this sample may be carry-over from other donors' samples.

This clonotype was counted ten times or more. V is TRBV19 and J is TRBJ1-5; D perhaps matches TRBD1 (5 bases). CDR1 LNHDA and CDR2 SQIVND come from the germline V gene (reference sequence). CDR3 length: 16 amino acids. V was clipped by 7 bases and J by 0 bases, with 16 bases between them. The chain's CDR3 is CASTSPMGVSNQPQHF. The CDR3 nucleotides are TGTGCCAGTACCTCACCGATGGGGGTTAGCAATCAGCCCCAGCATTTT.

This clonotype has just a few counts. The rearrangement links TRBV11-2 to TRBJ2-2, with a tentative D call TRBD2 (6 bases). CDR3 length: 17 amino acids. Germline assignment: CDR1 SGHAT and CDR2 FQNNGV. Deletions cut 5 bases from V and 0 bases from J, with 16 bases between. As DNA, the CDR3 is TGTGCCAGCAGCCCGAAAATAGCGGAAACGAACACCGGGGAGCTGTTTTTT. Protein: CASSPKIAETNTGELFF.

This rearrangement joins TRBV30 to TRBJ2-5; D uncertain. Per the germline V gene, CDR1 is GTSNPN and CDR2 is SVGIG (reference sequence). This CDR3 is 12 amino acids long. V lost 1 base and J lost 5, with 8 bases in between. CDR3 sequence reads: CAWSASLETQYF. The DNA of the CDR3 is TGTGCCTGGAGTGCGTCCCTGGAGACCCAGTACTTC.

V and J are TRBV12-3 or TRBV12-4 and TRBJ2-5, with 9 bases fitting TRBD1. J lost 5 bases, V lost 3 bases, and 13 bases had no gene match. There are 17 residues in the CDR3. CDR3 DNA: TGTGCCAGCAGTTTGCTCCTAGGACAGGGGAGCGCGGAGACCCAGTACTTC. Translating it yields CASSLLLGQGSAETQYF.

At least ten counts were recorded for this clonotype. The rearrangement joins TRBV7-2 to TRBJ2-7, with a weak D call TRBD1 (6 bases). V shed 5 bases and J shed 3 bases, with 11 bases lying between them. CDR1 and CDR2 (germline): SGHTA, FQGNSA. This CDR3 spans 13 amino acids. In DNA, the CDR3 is TGTGCCAGCAGCCGAACAGGGTTCTACGAGCAGTACTTC. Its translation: CASSRTGFYEQYF. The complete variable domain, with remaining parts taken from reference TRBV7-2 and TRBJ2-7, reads GAGVSQSPSNKVTEKGKDVELRCDPISGHTALYWYRQSLGQGLEFLIYFQGNSAPDKSGLPSDRFSAERTGGSVSTLTIQRTQQEDSAVYLCASSRTGFYEQYFGPGTRLTVT.

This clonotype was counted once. CDR3 sequence: CASSPGLAGNLLAYEQYV. The CDR3 region has the DNA TGTGCCAGCAGCCCGGGACTAGCGGGAAATCTTCTTGCGTACGAGCAGTACGTC. V is TRBV7-9 and J is TRBJ2-7; 13 bases map to TRBD2. The CDR3 has 18 residues. Trimming removed 5 bases from V and 4 bases from J; junction bases left unmatched: 14. Per the germline V gene, CDR1 is SEHNR and CDR2 is FQNEAQ (reference sequence).

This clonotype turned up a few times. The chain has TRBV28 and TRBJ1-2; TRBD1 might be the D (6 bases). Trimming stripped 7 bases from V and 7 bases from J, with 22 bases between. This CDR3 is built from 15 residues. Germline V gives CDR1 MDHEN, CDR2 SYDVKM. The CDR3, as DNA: TGTGCCAGCATTGATGGGACAATCCCTTTGTCTGGCTACACCTTC. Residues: CASIDGTIPLSGYTF.

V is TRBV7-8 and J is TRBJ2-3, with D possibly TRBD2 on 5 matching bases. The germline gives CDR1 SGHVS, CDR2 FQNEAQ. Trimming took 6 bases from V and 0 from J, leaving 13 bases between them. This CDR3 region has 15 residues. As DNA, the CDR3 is TGTGCCAGCAGACCCTACGGCGGGAGCACAGATACGCAGTATTTT. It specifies CASRPYGGSTDTQYF.

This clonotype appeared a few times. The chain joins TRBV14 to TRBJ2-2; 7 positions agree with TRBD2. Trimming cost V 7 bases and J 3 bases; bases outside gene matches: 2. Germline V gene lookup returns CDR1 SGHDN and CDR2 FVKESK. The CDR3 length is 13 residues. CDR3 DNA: TGTGCCAGCACTAGCGGCTACACCGGGGAGCTGTTTTTT. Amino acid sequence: CASTSGYTGELFF.

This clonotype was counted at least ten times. CDR3 residues: CASMGEQTGELFF. The CDR3, as DNA: TGTGCCAGCATGGGGGAGCAGACCGGGGAGCTGTTTTTT. The chain links TRBV6-1 to TRBJ2-2; D is tentatively TRBD1 or TRBD2 (5 bases each). CDR1 and CDR2 (germline): MNHNS, SASEGT. Trimming cost V 7 bases and J 5 bases, with 11 bases left between them. The CDR3 totals 13 residues.

The CDR3 region has the DNA TGCAGTTCAGGGGTCAACTATGGCTACACCTTC. It is translated as CSSGVNYGYTF. The genes are TRBV20-1 and TRBJ1-2, with a weak D call TRBD1 (6 bases). The CDR3 is 11 amino acids. Trimming cost V 8 bases and J 2 bases, with 9 bases left between them. The germline gives CDR1 DFQATT, CDR2 SNEGSKA (reference sequence).

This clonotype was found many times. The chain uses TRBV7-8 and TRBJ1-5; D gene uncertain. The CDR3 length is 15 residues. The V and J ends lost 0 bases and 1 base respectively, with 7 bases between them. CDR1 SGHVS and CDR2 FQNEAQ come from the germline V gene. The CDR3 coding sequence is TGTGCCAGCAGCTTAGCGCTTCGGAGCAATCAGCCCCAGCATTTT. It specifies CASSLALRSNQPQHF.

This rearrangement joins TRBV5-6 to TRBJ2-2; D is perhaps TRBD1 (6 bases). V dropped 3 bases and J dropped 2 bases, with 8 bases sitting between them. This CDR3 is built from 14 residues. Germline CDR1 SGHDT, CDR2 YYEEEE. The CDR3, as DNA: TGTGCCAGCAGCTCGGGACAAAACACCGGGGAGCTGTTTTTT. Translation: CASSSGQNTGELFF.

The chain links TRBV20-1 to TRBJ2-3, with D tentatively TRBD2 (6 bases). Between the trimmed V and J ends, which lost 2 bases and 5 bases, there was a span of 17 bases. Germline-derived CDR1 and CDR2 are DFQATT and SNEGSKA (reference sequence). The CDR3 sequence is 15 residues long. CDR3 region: CSARNPGLSGDTQYF. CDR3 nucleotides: TGCAGTGCTAGAAATCCGGGACTGAGCGGAGATACGCAGTATTTT.

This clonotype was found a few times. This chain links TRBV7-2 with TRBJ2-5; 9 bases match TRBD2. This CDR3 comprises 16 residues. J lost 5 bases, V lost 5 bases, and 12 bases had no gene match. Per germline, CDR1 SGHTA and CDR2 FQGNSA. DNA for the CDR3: TGTGCCAGCAGCCCAGCCACTATAGCGGGAGTGGAGACCCAGTACTTC. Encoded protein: CASSPATIAGVETQYF.

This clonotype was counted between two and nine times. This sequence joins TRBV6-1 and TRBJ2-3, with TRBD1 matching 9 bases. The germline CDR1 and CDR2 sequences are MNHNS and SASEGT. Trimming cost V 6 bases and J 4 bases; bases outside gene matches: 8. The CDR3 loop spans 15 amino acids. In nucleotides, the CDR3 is TGTGCCAGCAGCCCCCGGGACAGGGAGCCAGATACGCAGTATTTT. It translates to CASSPRDREPDTQYF.

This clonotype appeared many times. The DNA of the CDR3 is TGTGCCAGTCGCGGAGGGGCCAACGTCCTGACTTTC. Encoded protein: CASRGGANVLTF. The rearrangement uses TRBV12-3 or TRBV12-4 and TRBJ2-6; D unresolved. This CDR3 is 12 amino acids long. Trimming took 9 bases from V and 4 from J, leaving 7 bases between them.

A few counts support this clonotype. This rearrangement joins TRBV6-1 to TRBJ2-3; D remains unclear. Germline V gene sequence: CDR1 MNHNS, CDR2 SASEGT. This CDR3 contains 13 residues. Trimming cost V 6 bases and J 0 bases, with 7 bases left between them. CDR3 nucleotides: TGTGCCAGCAGACATGCTAGCACAGATACGCAGTATTTT. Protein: CASRHASTDTQYF.

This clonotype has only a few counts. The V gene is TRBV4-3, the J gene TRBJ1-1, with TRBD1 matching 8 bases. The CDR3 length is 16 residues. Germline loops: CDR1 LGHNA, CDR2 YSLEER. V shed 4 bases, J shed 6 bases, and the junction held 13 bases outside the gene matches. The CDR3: CASSPMGRDRRPEAFF. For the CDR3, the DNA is TGCGCCAGCAGCCCGATGGGCCGGGACAGGAGGCCTGAAGCTTTCTTT.

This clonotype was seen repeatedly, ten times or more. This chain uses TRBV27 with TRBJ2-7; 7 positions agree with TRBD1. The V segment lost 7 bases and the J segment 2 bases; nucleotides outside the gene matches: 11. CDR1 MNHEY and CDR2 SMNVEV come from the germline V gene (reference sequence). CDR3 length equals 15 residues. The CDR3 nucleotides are TGTGCCAGCACCTCCCGTGGGACAGAGCCCTACGAGCAGTACTTC. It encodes CASTSRGTEPYEQYF.

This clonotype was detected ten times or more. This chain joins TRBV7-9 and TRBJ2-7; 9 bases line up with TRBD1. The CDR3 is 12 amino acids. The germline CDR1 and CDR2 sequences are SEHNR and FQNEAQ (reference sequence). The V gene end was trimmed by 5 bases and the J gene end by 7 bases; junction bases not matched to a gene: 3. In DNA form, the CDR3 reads TGTGCCAGCAGCGCCGGGACAGGGGAGCAGTACGTC. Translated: CASSAGTGEQYV.

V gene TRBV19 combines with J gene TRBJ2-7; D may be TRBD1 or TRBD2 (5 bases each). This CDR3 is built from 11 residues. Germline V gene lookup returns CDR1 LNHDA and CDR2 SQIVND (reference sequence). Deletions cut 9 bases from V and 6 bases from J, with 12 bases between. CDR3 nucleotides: TGTGCCAGCGGGACCGCGATCGAGCAGTACTTC. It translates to CASGTAIEQYF.

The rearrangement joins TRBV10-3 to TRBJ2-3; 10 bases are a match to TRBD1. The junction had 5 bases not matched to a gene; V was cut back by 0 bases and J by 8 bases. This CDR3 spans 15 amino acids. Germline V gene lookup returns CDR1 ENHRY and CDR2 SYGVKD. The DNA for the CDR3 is TGTGCCATCAGTGAGTCGGGACAGGGGTTCACTACGCAGTATTTT. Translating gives CAISESGQGFTTQYF.

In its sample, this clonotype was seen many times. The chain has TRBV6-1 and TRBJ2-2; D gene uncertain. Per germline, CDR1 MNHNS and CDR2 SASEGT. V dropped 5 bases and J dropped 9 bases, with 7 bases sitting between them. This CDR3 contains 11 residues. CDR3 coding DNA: TGTGCCAGCAGTTCTGGATGGGAGCTGTTTTTT. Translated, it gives CASSSGWELFF.

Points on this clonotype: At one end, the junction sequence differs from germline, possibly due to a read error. The CDR3 here is CASSRDSKETQYF. The CDR3 nucleotides read TGTGCTAGCAGCCGCGACAGTAAAGAGACCCAGTACTTC. The gene calls are TRBV7-7 and TRBJ2-5; a possible D gene is TRBD1 (5 bases). The CDR3 extends over 13 amino acids. Germline V gives CDR1 SSHAT, CDR2 FNYEAQ (reference sequence).

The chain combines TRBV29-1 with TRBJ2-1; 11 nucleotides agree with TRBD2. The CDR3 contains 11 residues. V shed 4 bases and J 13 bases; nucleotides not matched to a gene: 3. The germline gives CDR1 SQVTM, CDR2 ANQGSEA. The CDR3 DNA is TGCAGCGTTGGACTAGCGGGAAATCAGTTCTTC. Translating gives CSVGLAGNQFF.

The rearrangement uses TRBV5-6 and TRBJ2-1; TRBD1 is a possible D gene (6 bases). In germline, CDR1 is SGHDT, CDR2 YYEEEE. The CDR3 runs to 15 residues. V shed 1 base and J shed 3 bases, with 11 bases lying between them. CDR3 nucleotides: TGTGCCAGCAGCTTGAGGCAGGGGATCTACAATGAGCAGTTCTTC. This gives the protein CASSLRQGIYNEQFF.

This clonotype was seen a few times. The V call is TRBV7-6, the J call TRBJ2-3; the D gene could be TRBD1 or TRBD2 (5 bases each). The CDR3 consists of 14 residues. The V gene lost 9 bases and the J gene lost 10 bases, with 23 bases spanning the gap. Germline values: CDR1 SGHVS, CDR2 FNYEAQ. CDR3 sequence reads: CASKRPGPTNAQYF. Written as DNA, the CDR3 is TGTGCCAGTAAGCGTCCGGGACCCACCAACGCGCAGTATTTT. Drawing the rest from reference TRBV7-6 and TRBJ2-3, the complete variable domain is GAGVSQSPRYKVTKRGQDVALRCDPISGHVSLYWYRQALGQGPEFLTYFNYEAQQDKSGLPNDRFSAERPEGSISTLTIQRTEQRDSAMYRCASKRPGPTNAQYFGPGTRLTVL.

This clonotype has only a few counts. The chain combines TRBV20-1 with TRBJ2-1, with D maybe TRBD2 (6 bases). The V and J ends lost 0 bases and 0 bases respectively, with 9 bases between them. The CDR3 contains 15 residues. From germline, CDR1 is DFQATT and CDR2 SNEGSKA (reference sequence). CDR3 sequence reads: CSARDHGSSYNEQFF. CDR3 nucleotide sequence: TGCAGTGCTAGAGATCACGGGAGCTCCTACAATGAGCAGTTCTTC.

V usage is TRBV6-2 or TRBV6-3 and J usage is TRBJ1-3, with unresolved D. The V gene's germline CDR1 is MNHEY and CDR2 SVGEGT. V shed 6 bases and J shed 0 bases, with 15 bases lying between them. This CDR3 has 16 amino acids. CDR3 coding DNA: TGTGCCAGCAGAACCCTCGACCGCAGCTCTGGAAACACCATATATTTT. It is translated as CASRTLDRSSGNTIYF.